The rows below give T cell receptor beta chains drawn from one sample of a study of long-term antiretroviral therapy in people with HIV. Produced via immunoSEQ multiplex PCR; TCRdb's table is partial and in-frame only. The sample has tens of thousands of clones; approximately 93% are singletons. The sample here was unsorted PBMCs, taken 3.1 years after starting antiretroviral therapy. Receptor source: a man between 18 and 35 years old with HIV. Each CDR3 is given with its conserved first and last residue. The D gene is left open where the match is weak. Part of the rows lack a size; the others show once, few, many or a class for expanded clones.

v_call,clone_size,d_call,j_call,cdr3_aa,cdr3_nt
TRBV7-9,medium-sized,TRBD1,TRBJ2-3,CASSPRTGEGPDTQYF,TGTGCCAGCAGCCCTAGAACAGGGGAAGGACCAGATACGCAGTATTTT
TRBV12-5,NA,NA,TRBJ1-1,CASGSGRWDEAFF,TGTGCTAGTGGTTCTGGCCGATGGGATGAAGCTTTCTTT
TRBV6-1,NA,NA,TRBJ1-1,CASSGRGGTEAFF,TGTGCCAGCAGTGGCCGGGGGGGCACTGAAGCTTTCTTT
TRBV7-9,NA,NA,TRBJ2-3,CACGRGLTDTQYF,TGTGCCTGCGGACGGGGCCTCACAGATACGCAGTATTTT
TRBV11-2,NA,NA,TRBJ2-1,CASSVNHEQFF,TGTGCCAGCAGCGTGAATCATGAGCAGTTCTTC
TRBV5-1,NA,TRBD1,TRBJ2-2,CASSQRTGPGELFF,TGCGCCAGCAGCCAAAGGACAGGGCCCGGGGAGCTGTTTTTT
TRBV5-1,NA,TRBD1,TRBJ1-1,CASSPGGASTEAFF,TGCGCCAGCAGCCCAGGGGGGGCGAGCACTGAAGCTTTCTTT
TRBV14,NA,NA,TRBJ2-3,CASSQGGGRVGDTQYF,TGTGCCAGCAGCCAAGGGGGTGGCAGGGTTGGAGATACGCAGTATTTT
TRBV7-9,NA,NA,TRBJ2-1,CASSFREQFF,TGTGCCAGCAGCTTTCGGGAGCAGTTCTTC
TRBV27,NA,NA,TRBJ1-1,CASSLQGFRTEAFF,TGTGCCAGCAGTTTACAGGGTTTTCGGACTGAAGCTTTCTTT
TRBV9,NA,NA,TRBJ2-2,CASSAYTGELFF,TGTGCCAGCAGCGCTTACACCGGGGAGCTGTTTTTT
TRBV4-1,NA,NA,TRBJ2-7,CASSQEGGARSYEQYF,TGCGCCAGCAGCCAAGAGGGGGGGGCTAGATCCTACGAGCAGTACTTC
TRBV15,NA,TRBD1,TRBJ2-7,CATSRAGGPYEQYF,TGTGCCACCAGCAGAGCAGGGGGCCCCTACGAGCAGTACTTC
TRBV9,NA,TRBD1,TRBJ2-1,CASSVGPRTGTGTEQFF,TGTGCCAGCAGCGTAGGCCCGAGAACCGGGACAGGGACTGAGCAGTTCTTC
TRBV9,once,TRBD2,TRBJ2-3,CASSDSGGRDTQYF,TGTGCCAGCAGCGACAGCGGGGGTAGGGATACGCAGTATTTT
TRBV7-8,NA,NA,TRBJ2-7,CASSLPIRPSGNEQYF,TGTGCCAGCAGCTTACCTATCCGGCCATCGGGAAACGAGCAGTACTTC
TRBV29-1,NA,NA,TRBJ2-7,CSVVGDGNYEQYF,TGCAGCGTTGTCGGGGACGGGAACTACGAGCAGTACTTC
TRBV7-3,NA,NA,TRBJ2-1,CASSFRGHNEQFF,TGTGCCAGCAGCTTTCGGGGACACAATGAGCAGTTCTTC
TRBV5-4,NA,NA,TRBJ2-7,CASSLSGTPYEQYF,TGTGCCAGCAGCTTGTCGGGGACTCCCTACGAGCAGTACTTC
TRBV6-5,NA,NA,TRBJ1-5,CASSLWGEGNQPQHF,TGTGCCAGCAGCCTGTGGGGGGAGGGCAATCAGCCCCAGCATTTT
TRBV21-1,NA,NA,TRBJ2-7,CASAALAGDEQYF,TGTGCCAGCGCGGCACTAGCGGGAGACGAGCAGTACTTC
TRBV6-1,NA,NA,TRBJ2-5,CASSEFGVQETQYF,TGTGCCAGCAGTGAATTTGGGGTCCAAGAGACCCAGTACTTC
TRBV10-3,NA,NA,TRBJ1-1,CAISVGDSGNTEAFF,TGTGCCATCAGTGTCGGTGACAGTGGGAACACTGAAGCTTTCTTT
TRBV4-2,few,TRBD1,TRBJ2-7,CASRSGTGEAYEQYF,TGTGCCAGCAGATCCGGGACAGGGGAAGCCTACGAGCAGTACTTC
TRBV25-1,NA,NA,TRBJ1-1,CASSEQGRTEAFF,TGTGCCAGCAGTGAACAGGGGCGGACTGAAGCTTTCTTT
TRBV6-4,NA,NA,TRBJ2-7,CASRHDWPVPYEQYF,TGTGCCAGCCGTCATGATTGGCCGGTCCCCTACGAGCAGTACTTC
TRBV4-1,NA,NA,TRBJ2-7,CASSQVGGAGNFEQYF,TGCGCCAGCAGCCAGGTGGGCGGGGCAGGGAATTTCGAGCAGTACTTC
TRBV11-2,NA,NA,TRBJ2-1,CASSLRGGHSSYNEQFF,TGTGCCAGCAGCTTGAGGGGGGGCCATAGCTCCTACAATGAGCAGTTCTTC
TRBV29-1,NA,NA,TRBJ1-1,CSVEARGTEAFF,TGCAGCGTTGAAGCGAGGGGGACTGAAGCTTTCTTT
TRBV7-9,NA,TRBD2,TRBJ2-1,CASSEKTSGNEQFF,TGTGCCAGCAGCGAAAAGACTAGCGGCAATGAGCAGTTCTTC
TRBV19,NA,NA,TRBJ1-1,CASSPFTGNTEAFF,TGTGCCAGTAGTCCTTTTACAGGGAACACTGAAGCTTTCTTT
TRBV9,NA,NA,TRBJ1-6,CASSVGARDNSPLHF,TGTGCCAGCAGCGTAGGGGCGAGGGATAATTCACCCCTCCACTTT
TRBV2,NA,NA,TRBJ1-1,CASSPQGGEAFF,TGTGCCAGCAGTCCACAGGGAGGGGAAGCTTTCTTT
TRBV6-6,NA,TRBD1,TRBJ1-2,CASSWDREGYGYTF,TGTGCCAGCAGCTGGGACAGGGAAGGGTATGGCTACACCTTC
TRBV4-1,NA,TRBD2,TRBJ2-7,CASSEREVGSYEQYF,TGCGCCAGCAGCGAGCGGGAGGTTGGATCCTACGAGCAGTACTTC
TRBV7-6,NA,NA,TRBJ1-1,CASSSSIGLLEAFF,TGTGCCAGCAGCTCCTCTATCGGACTTTTGGAAGCTTTCTTT
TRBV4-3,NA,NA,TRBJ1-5,CASSQDYQAVSNQPQHF,TGCGCCAGCAGCCAAGATTACCAGGCTGTTAGCAATCAGCCCCAGCATTTT
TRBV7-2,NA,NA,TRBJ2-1,CASSLGNEQFF,TGTGCCAGCAGCTTGGGTAATGAGCAGTTCTTC
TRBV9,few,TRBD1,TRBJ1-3,CASSPHPGTGASGNTIYF,TGTGCCAGCAGCCCCCACCCCGGGACAGGGGCTTCTGGAAACACCATATATTTT
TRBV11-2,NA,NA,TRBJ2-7,CASSFATGYNEQYF,TGTGCCAGCAGCTTCGCTACAGGGTACAACGAGCAGTACTTC